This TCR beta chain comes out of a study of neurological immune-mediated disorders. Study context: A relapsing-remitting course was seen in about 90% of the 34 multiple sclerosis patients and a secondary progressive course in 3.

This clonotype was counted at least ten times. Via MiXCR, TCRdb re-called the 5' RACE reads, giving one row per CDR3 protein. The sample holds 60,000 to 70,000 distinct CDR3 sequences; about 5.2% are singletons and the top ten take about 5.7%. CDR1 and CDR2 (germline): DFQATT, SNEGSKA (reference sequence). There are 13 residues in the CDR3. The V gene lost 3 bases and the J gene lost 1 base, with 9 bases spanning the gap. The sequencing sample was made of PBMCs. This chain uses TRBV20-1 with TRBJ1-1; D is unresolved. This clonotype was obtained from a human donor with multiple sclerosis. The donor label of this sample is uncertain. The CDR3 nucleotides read TGCAGTGCTAGGATCAGCGAGAACACTGAAGCTTTCTTT. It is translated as CSARISENTEAFF.